This section outlines one TCR beta chain sequence together with its context. These data belong to a study of blood T cell repertoires in COVID-19. TCRdb's copy holds only in-frame clones and misses some; the assay was immunoSEQ multiplex PCR. The sample carries about 240,000 clones, about 82% recorded once. J lost 5 bases, V lost 3 bases, and 6 bases had no gene match. The CDR3 is 16 residues long. Germline lookup yields CDR1 SGHAT and CDR2 FQNNGV. Sequencing was carried out using peripheral blood. The chain recombines TRBV11-2 with TRBJ2-2, with 10 bases fitting TRBD2. This receptor was obtained from a woman in her sixties or seventies with active or convalescent COVID-19. CDR3 sequence (DNA): TGTGCCAGCAGCTTTCAGCGGGAGGGCCTAACCGGGGAGCTGTTTTTT. Protein product: CASSFQREGLTGELFF.